The 27 T cell receptor beta chains below were found in one sample sequenced in a study of cytomegalovirus exposure and HLA in healthy donors. Vbeta (60) and Jbeta (13) primers were used in the PCR. The repertoire was sequenced with immunoSEQ multiplex PCR; TCRdb's copy has only in-frame clones and lacks some. The sample shows 150,000 to 200,000 clones, roughly 75% of them seen only once. The sample consisted of PBMCs. The receptors stem from a woman between 50 and 59 years old in good health and CMV-seropositive.

This clone appeared a few times. The chain is built from TRBV9 and TRBJ1-1; D might be TRBD1 (6 bases). Deletions cut 3 bases from V and 2 bases from J, with 17 bases between. This CDR3 is built from 16 residues. Germline assignment: CDR1 SGDLS and CDR2 YYNGEE. The CDR3 sequence: CASSDTLTGINTEAFF. CDR3 DNA: TGTGCCAGCAGCGATACCCTGACAGGTATTAACACTGAAGCTTTCTTT. The whole variable domain, filled in from reference TRBV9 and TRBJ1-1, reads DSGVTQTPKHLITATGQRVTLRCSPRSGDLSVYWYQQSLDQGLQFLIQYYNGEERAKGNILERFSAQQFPDLHSELNLSSLELGDSALYFCASSDTLTGINTEAFFGQGTRLTVV.

The rearrangement links TRBV4-2 to TRBJ2-2; 8 bases map to TRBD2. The CDR3 consists of 15 residues. Per the germline V gene, CDR1 is LGHNA and CDR2 is YNFKEQ. After removal of 4 bases from V and 1 base from J, the junction contained 2 bases not matched to a gene. The CDR3 reads CASSLGLVNTGELFF. DNA of the CDR3: TGTGCCAGCAGCCTGGGACTAGTGAACACCGGGGAGCTGTTTTTT.

The rearrangement uses TRBV28 and TRBJ1-2; maybe TRBD1 (6 bases). The CDR3 runs to 15 residues. Per germline, CDR1 MDHEN and CDR2 SYDVKM. V was clipped by 10 bases and J by 12 bases, with 30 bases between them. DNA of the CDR3: TGTGCCACCTATGGGCCCGTTGCAGGACGGACAGTCCACACCTTC. It is translated as CATYGPVAGRTVHTF.

The CDR3 sequence: CASRLGTGGEYEQYF. The CDR3 DNA reads TGTGCCAGCAGACTAGGGACAGGGGGTGAATACGAGCAGTACTTC. This chain connects TRBV7-2 to TRBJ2-7; 11 bases align to TRBD1. With 6 bases clipped from V and 4 bases from J, the junction kept 8 bases outside the gene matches. Germline V gene lookup returns CDR1 SGHTA and CDR2 FQGNSA. The CDR3 loop spans 15 amino acids.

This rearrangement joins TRBV5-1 to TRBJ2-1, with D perhaps matching TRBD1 (6 bases). The ends were cut back, 5 bases at V and 7 bases at J, with 16 bases in the middle. Germline CDR1 SGHRS, CDR2 YFSETQ. This CDR3 spans 14 amino acids. The CDR3 region is CASRVGARGNEQFF. The CDR3 nucleotides read TGCGCCAGCAGAGTGGGGGCCCGAGGGAATGAGCAGTTCTTC.

The genes are TRBV27 and TRBJ2-1, with D maybe TRBD1 (5 bases). Looked up from germline, CDR1 is MNHEY and CDR2 is SMNVEV (reference sequence). Trimming removed 8 bases from V and 6 bases from J, with 20 bases in between. The CDR3 sequence is 15 residues long. CDR3 region: CASCRSGLPSNEQFF. CDR3 nucleotides: TGTGCCAGCTGCCGGTCAGGGCTCCCCTCCAATGAGCAGTTCTTC.

The chain joins TRBV4-2 to TRBJ1-2, with a possible D match to TRBD1 (6 bases). Germline V gene lookup returns CDR1 LGHNA and CDR2 YNFKEQ. The CDR3 totals 16 residues. V lost 3 bases, J lost 2 bases, and 16 bases lay in between. CDR3 in amino acids: CASSQSTGLPNYGYTF. CDR3 nucleotide sequence: TGTGCCAGCAGCCAGTCTACAGGGCTCCCCAACTATGGCTACACCTTC.

The CDR3 region has the DNA TGTGCCAGCAGCTTAAACAGGGGAGAAAACACTGAAGCTTTCTTT. This encodes CASSLNRGENTEAFF. V gene TRBV7-9 combines with J gene TRBJ1-1, with 7 bases identical to TRBD1. Germline CDR1 SEHNR, CDR2 FQNEAQ (reference sequence). V lost 2 bases to trimming and J lost 2 bases; unmatched junction nucleotides: 5. The CDR3 contains 15 residues.

This chain links TRBV29-1 with TRBJ1-2, with D hard to call. The length of the CDR3 is 12 residues. Germline lookup yields CDR1 SQVTM and CDR2 ANQGSEA. V was pared by 4 bases and J by 4 bases, with 10 bases between. CDR3 sequence (DNA): TGCAGCGTTGGGAGTTTGGCCTATGGCTACACCTTC. Its protein product is CSVGSLAYGYTF.

CDR3 coding DNA: TGTGCCAGCAGCTTTCTAGCGGGAGGGCCGGATACGCAGTATTTT. Its translation is CASSFLAGGPDTQYF. The chain uses TRBV5-6 and TRBJ2-3; 12 nucleotides align to TRBD2. CDR3 length: 15 amino acids. Per germline, CDR1 SGHDT and CDR2 YYEEEE. Trimming removed 2 bases from V and 6 bases from J; junction bases left unmatched: 4.

Remarks on this clone: Its ends do not fully match the called genes, so a read error is possible. The chain carries TRBV7-9 and TRBJ1-3, with 8 bases fitting TRBD1. Germline V gene sequence: CDR1 SEHNR, CDR2 FQNEAQ (reference sequence). The CDR3 contains 15 residues. The CDR3 coding sequence is TGTTCCAGCAGCTTCGGACAGGGAGCCGGAAACACCATATATTTT. Residues: CSSSFGQGAGNTIYF.

The gene calls are TRBV19 and TRBJ2-5; 12 bases match TRBD2. V dropped 3 bases and J dropped 1; count of bases not matched to a gene: 15. Germline V gene lookup returns CDR1 LNHDA and CDR2 SQIVND (reference sequence). The CDR3 covers 20 residues. The CDR3 DNA sequence: TGTGCCAGTAGTATTCAGAACGGAGGTTTGACTAGCGGGGGCCAAGAGACCCAGTACTTC. Translating it yields CASSIQNGGLTSGGQETQYF.

The V and J genes are TRBV5-4 and TRBJ2-5, with D perhaps TRBD2 (6 bases). The germline CDR1 and CDR2 sequences are SGHNT and YYREEE (reference sequence). This CDR3 contains 15 residues. V gave up 1 base and J gave up 1 base, with 11 bases separating them. CDR3 sequence: CASSLMGGRQETQYF. CDR3 coding DNA: TGTGCCAGCAGCTTGATGGGAGGACGCCAAGAGACCCAGTACTTC. The complete variable domain, with remaining parts taken from reference TRBV5-4 and TRBJ2-5, reads ETGVTQSPTHLIKTRGQQVTLRCSSQSGHNTVSWYQQALGQGPQFIFQYYREEENGRGNFPPRFSGLQFPNYSSELNVNALELDDSALYLCASSLMGGRQETQYFGPGTRLLVL.

This rearrangement joins TRBV19 to TRBJ2-5, with a possible D match to TRBD1 (6 bases). The germline V gene has CDR1 LNHDA and CDR2 SQIVND (reference sequence). The V gene lost 4 bases and the J gene lost 2 bases, with 14 bases spanning the gap. The CDR3 is 15 amino acids. The CDR3 spells CASSTGTSTQETQYF. The CDR3 DNA sequence: TGTGCCAGTAGTACCGGGACAAGCACGCAAGAGACCCAGTACTTC.

The CDR3 bases are TGTGCCAGCAGCGTAGCCGACAAGGGGTATGGCTACACCTTC. This sequence encodes CASSVADKGYGYTF. This sequence joins TRBV9 and TRBJ1-2; a possible D gene is TRBD1 (5 bases). CDR3 length: 14 amino acids. The V and J ends lost 0 bases and 5 bases respectively, with 11 bases between them. Germline V gene data show CDR1 as SGDLS and CDR2 as YYNGEE.

The V and J genes are TRBV7-9 and TRBJ2-1, with 7 bases matching TRBD2. Germline V lookup: CDR1 SEHNR, CDR2 FQNEAQ (reference sequence). The CDR3 is 16 amino acids. V was pared by 5 bases and J by 0 bases, with 7 bases of the junction left unmatched. In nucleotides, the CDR3 is TGTGCCAGCAGCCCCCTCACGGGGGGCTCCTACAATGAGCAGTTCTTC. Amino acids: CASSPLTGGSYNEQFF.

The chain joins TRBV6-5 to TRBJ1-2; the match to TRBD1 covers 8 bases. The CDR3 is 14 amino acids. The germline V gene encodes CDR1 MNHEY and CDR2 SVGAGI. V was pared by 6 bases and J by 8 bases, with 11 bases of the junction left unmatched. CDR3 sequence reads: CASRPITTGEGYTF. For the CDR3, the DNA is TGTGCCAGCAGACCTATAACGACAGGGGAAGGCTACACCTTC.

The genes are TRBV28 and TRBJ2-1, with 8 bases lining up with TRBD2. The CDR3 runs 14 residues. V lost 9 bases, J lost 7 bases, and 11 bases stayed unmatched. CDR1 MDHEN and CDR2 SYDVKM come from the germline V gene. For the CDR3, the DNA is TGTGCCAGTACGCGACTAGCGATTAGAAATGAGCAGTTCTTC. Translation gives CASTRLAIRNEQFF.

The V and J genes are TRBV27 and TRBJ2-7, with D possibly matching TRBD2 (7 bases). The CDR3 is made up of 18 amino acids. CDR1 and CDR2 (germline): MNHEY, SMNVEV (reference sequence). The V and J ends lost 5 bases and 0 bases respectively, with 23 bases between them. CDR3 residues: CASSPRWGGAPFSYEQYF. DNA of the CDR3: TGTGCCAGCAGTCCCCGGTGGGGGGGCGCGCCATTCTCCTACGAGCAGTACTTC.

V gene TRBV27 combines with J gene TRBJ2-2; 10 bases agree with TRBD1. Trimming cost V 4 bases and J 4 bases; bases outside gene matches: 3. The CDR3 consists of 15 residues. Germline CDR1 and CDR2: MNHEY and SMNVEV (reference sequence). The CDR3 DNA follows: TGTGCCAGCAGTTCCCGGGACAGGGGCACCGGGGAGCTGTTTTTT. It translates to CASSSRDRGTGELFF.

The chain has TRBV4-3 and TRBJ1-1; 7 positions match TRBD1. Germline CDR1 reads LGHNA; CDR2 reads YSLEER. The CDR3 sequence is 13 residues long. Germline trimming cut 4 bases from V and 3 bases from J; bases unmatched to any gene: 2. CDR3 protein: CASSRDRDTEAFF. In DNA form, the CDR3 reads TGCGCCAGCAGCCGTGACAGGGACACTGAAGCTTTCTTT.

This chain uses TRBV27 with TRBJ1-5; 9 bases line up with TRBD1. V lost 2 bases, J lost 4 bases, and 3 bases stayed unmatched. The CDR3 sequence is 15 residues long. Germline-derived CDR1 and CDR2 are MNHEY and SMNVEV (reference sequence). CDR3 DNA sequence: TGTGCCAGCAGTTTACACAGGGGGCGAAATCAGCCCCAGCATTTT. It is translated as CASSLHRGRNQPQHF.

The rearrangement uses TRBV27 and TRBJ2-1, with unresolved D. V lost 3 bases, J lost 7 bases, and 4 bases lay in between. CDR1 is MNHEY and CDR2 is SMNVEV in the germline V gene (reference sequence). CDR3 length: 11 residues. The CDR3 DNA sequence: TGTGCCAGCAGTTTTTCTAATGAGCAGTTCTTC. Translation gives CASSFSNEQFF.

The rearrangement links TRBV29-1 to TRBJ2-5; TRBD1 might be the D (8 bases). The CDR3 is made up of 13 amino acids. The ends were cut back, 5 bases at V and 11 bases at J, with 21 bases in the middle. Germline V gives CDR1 SQVTM, CDR2 ANQGSEA. For the CDR3, the DNA is TGCAGCGTTACCGGGACAGGCCGGGGGGAGCAGTACTTC. Amino acids: CSVTGTGRGEQYF.

The V and J genes are TRBV7-2 and TRBJ2-3; possible D gene TRBD2, 6 bases. CDR1 is SGHTA and CDR2 is FQGNSA in the germline V gene. The CDR3 extends over 17 amino acids. V shed 1 base and J shed 2 bases, with 16 bases lying between them. The CDR3 region has the DNA TGTGCCAGCAGCTTAGGGCCAGCGGGCCTATCCACAGATACGCAGTATTTT. Its translation is CASSLGPAGLSTDTQYF. Filled out from reference TRBV7-2 and TRBJ2-3, the complete variable domain reads GAGVSQSPSNKVTEKGKDVELRCDPISGHTALYWYRQSLGQGLEFLIYFQGNSAPDKSGLPSDRFSAERTGGSVSTLTIQRTQQEDSAVYLCASSLGPAGLSTDTQYFGPGTRLTVL.

V and J are TRBV6-5 and TRBJ1-5; D possibly corresponds to TRBD1 (6 bases). Germline V gene sequence: CDR1 MNHEY, CDR2 SVGAGI. The CDR3 has 14 amino acids. Trimming took 6 bases from V and 3 from J, leaving 12 bases between them. The CDR3 sequence: CASRVDSNNQPQHF. Here the CDR3 DNA reads TGTGCCAGCAGGGTGGACAGTAACAATCAGCCCCAGCATTTT.

This chain uses TRBV19 with TRBJ2-5; the match to TRBD1 covers 7 bases. CDR3 length equals 13 residues. The germline gives CDR1 LNHDA, CDR2 SQIVND (reference sequence). V gave up 4 bases and J gave up 5 bases; unmatched junction bases: 4. The CDR3: CASSRGQRETQYF. In DNA, the CDR3 is TGTGCCAGTAGTAGGGGACAGCGGGAGACCCAGTACTTC. Full variable domain (remainder filled in from reference TRBV19 and TRBJ2-5): DGGITQSPKYLFRKEGQNVTLSCEQNLNHDAMYWYRQDPGQGLRLIYYSQIVNDFQKGDIAEGYSVSREKKESFPLTVTSAQKNPTAFYLCASSRGQRETQYFGPGTRLLVL.